The 26 T cell receptor beta chains listed next were all sequenced from one sample in a study of OX40 agonist ivuxolimab in advanced cancers. Repertoires were generated with immunoSEQ multiplex PCR, while TCRdb's copy carries only in-frame clones and drops some. This repertoire shows 65,000 to 75,000 clones, approximately 89% found once; its top ten account for around 0.56%. This specimen was CD4+ or CD8+ T cells sorted from blood, taken in a trial of the OX40 agonist ivuxolimab. These receptors originate from an adult with an advanced solid tumor such as melanoma, head and neck, liver or kidney cancer.

The V call is TRBV6-1, the J call TRBJ1-1; D remains unclear. The germline gives CDR1 MNHNS, CDR2 SASEGT. CDR3 length: 15 amino acids. Trimming shortened V by 2 bases and J by 1 base, and 11 bases separated the two germline ends. The CDR3 bases are TGTGCCAGCAGTGAACGCGGGATGGGGAACACTGAAGCTTTCTTT. This gives the protein CASSERGMGNTEAFF.

The genes are TRBV6-5 and TRBJ2-3; D not certain. In germline, CDR1 is MNHEY, CDR2 SVGAGI. The CDR3 runs 15 residues. With 5 bases removed from V and 0 bases from J, the gap between germline ends came to 12 bases. The chain's CDR3 is CASSLSRASTDTQYF. Here the CDR3 DNA reads TGTGCCAGCAGTCTCTCCCGGGCTAGCACAGATACGCAGTATTTT.

The chain joins TRBV7-3 to TRBJ2-2, with TRBD2 as a possible D gene (5 bases). CDR1 and CDR2 from the germline V gene are SGHTA and FQGTGA. This CDR3 has 15 residues. V was clipped by 3 bases and J by 3 bases, with 11 bases between them. The CDR3 loop reads CASSLSGTYTGELFF. CDR3 sequence (DNA): TGTGCCAGCAGCTTGTCGGGAACGTACACCGGGGAGCTGTTTTTT.

The rearrangement links TRBV14 to TRBJ2-2; D is undetermined. Trimming left V 1 base short and J 5 bases short, with 11 bases between. The CDR3 contains 15 residues. Germline CDR1 is SGHDN and CDR2 is FVKESK. The CDR3 DNA sequence: TGTGCCAGCAGCCAAGTTTGGCAGAGTACCGGGGAGCTGTTTTTT. It is translated as CASSQVWQSTGELFF. The full variable domain, completed using reference TRBV14 and TRBJ2-2, is EAGVTQFPSHSVIEKGQTVTLRCDPISGHDNLYWYRRVMGKEIKFLLHFVKESKQDESGMPNNRFLAERTGGTYSTLKVQPAELEDSGVYFCASSQVWQSTGELFFGEGSRLTVL.

V gene TRBV18 combines with J gene TRBJ2-7; 10 bases line up with TRBD2. The V segment lost 1 base and the J segment 0 bases; nucleotides outside the gene matches: 6. The CDR3 has 17 residues. The germline V gene encodes CDR1 KGHSH and CDR2 LQKENI. The CDR3: CASSPRTSGITSYEQYF. As DNA, the CDR3 is TGTGCCAGCTCACCACGGACTAGCGGAATAACCTCCTACGAGCAGTACTTC.

CDR3: CASRLGEDYGYTF. In nucleotides, the CDR3 is TGTGCCAGCAGGTTGGGTGAAGACTATGGCTACACCTTC. The chain uses TRBV6-5 and TRBJ1-2; D is undetermined. Germline V gene sequence: CDR1 MNHEY, CDR2 SVGAGI. CDR3 length: 13 residues. V lost 6 bases and J lost 3, with 11 bases in between.

The V and J genes are TRBV4-1 and TRBJ2-7; 9 positions match TRBD1. The CDR3 is 15 residues long. Per germline, CDR1 MGHRA and CDR2 YSYEKL. V was pared by 0 bases and J by 6 bases, with 6 bases of the junction left unmatched. The CDR3 coding sequence is TGCGCCAGCAGCCAAGATGGGACAGGGTACCTCGAGCAGTACTTC. Translating it yields CASSQDGTGYLEQYF.

The V and J genes are TRBV28 and TRBJ2-1; a possible D gene is TRBD1 (7 bases). V shed 6 bases and J shed 3 bases, with 15 bases lying between them. Germline assignment: CDR1 MDHEN and CDR2 SYDVKM. This CDR3 is 15 amino acids long. CDR3 sequence reads: CASSRGTELYNEQFF. The CDR3 region has the DNA TGTGCCAGCAGCCGCGGGACAGAACTCTACAATGAGCAGTTCTTC.

Worth noting for this clone: One junction end does not reproduce the germline sequence, and a read error may be involved. Other DNA sequences from this sample encode an identical CDR3 as well. DNA for the CDR3: TGCGCCAGCAGCGGACAGGGAAATTCACCCCTCCACTTT. Translation: CASSGQGNSPLHF. V is TRBV7-9 and J is TRBJ1-6, with 8 bases aligning to TRBD1. Germline V lookup: CDR1 SEHNR, CDR2 FQNEAQ (reference sequence). This CDR3 contains 13 residues.

V usage is TRBV27 and J usage is TRBJ1-4; 12 bases map to TRBD1. With V trimmed by 5 bases and J by 7 bases, 14 bases remained unmatched. Germline-derived CDR1 and CDR2 are MNHEY and SMNVEV (reference sequence). CDR3 size: 18 residues. In DNA, the CDR3 is TGTGCCAGCAGTGGGAACCGGGACAGGGGGCGATTCGGTGAAAAACTGTTTTTT. Translated: CASSGNRDRGRFGEKLFF.

The V and J genes are TRBV19 and TRBJ1-4; 10 bases are shared with TRBD1. Germline assignment: CDR1 LNHDA and CDR2 SQIVND (reference sequence). The trim removed 5 bases at V and 7 bases at J, leaving 7 bases unmatched. The CDR3 contains 15 residues. The CDR3 spells CASSAVGQGSEKLFF. DNA for the CDR3: TGTGCCAGTAGTGCCGTGGGACAGGGGAGTGAAAAACTGTTTTTT.

V gene TRBV2 combines with J gene TRBJ1-4, with a possible D match to TRBD1 (6 bases). The CDR3 is made up of 15 amino acids. V gave up 5 bases and J gave up 7 bases, with 17 bases separating them. Per the germline V gene, CDR1 is SNHLY and CDR2 is FYNNEI. The CDR3 bases are TGTGCCAGCAGTCCCCAAGGGGGGGCAGGTGAAAAACTGTTTTTT. Residues: CASSPQGGAGEKLFF.

This sequence joins TRBV7-8 and TRBJ1-1, with no clear D. The CDR3 runs to 15 residues. Between the trimmed V and J ends, which lost 3 bases and 0 bases, there was a span of 11 bases. Germline CDR1 is SGHVS and CDR2 is FQNEAQ. CDR3 sequence: CASSFSARMNTEAFF. The CDR3, as DNA: TGTGCCAGCAGCTTTAGCGCCAGAATGAACACTGAAGCTTTCTTT.

This chain uses TRBV7-2 with TRBJ2-7, with D unclear. CDR3 length: 13 residues. V was clipped by 3 bases and J by 2 bases, with 8 bases between them. Germline V lookup: CDR1 SGHTA, CDR2 FQGNSA. The CDR3 region is CASSFGGPYEQYF. The CDR3 DNA is TGTGCCAGCAGCTTCGGCGGTCCCTACGAGCAGTACTTC.

The rearrangement links TRBV7-6 to TRBJ2-2, with 7 nucleotides matching TRBD1. V shed 5 bases and J 0 bases; nucleotides not matched to a gene: 0. The CDR3 is 14 amino acids. CDR1 and CDR2 from the germline V gene are SGHVS and FNYEAQ. CDR3 region: CASSQGANTGELFF. CDR3 in DNA: TGTGCCAGCAGCCAGGGGGCGAACACCGGGGAGCTGTTTTTT.

The chain is built from TRBV6-5 and TRBJ1-6; D gene ambiguous. In germline, CDR1 is MNHEY, CDR2 SVGAGI. The CDR3 is 14 residues long. With 7 bases removed from V and 3 bases from J, the gap between germline ends came to 10 bases. The CDR3 DNA follows: TGTGCCAGCACTAACCGGGACTATAATTCACCCCTCCACTTT. Its translation: CASTNRDYNSPLHF.

The chain links TRBV11-2 to TRBJ2-3; D uncertain. This CDR3 contains 13 residues. The germline CDR1 and CDR2 sequences are SGHAT and FQNNGV. The ends were cut back, 5 bases at V and 10 bases at J, with 16 bases in the middle. CDR3 region: CASSQSLQRAQYF. CDR3 DNA: TGTGCCAGCAGCCAATCGCTCCAACGGGCGCAGTATTTT.

V usage is TRBV5-1 and J usage is TRBJ1-3, with D unresolved. Germline loops: CDR1 SGHRS, CDR2 YFSETQ. The CDR3 extends over 16 amino acids. Trimming took off 0 bases at V and 0 bases at J, with 10 bases between the two ends. For the CDR3, the DNA is TGCGCCAGCAGCTTGGCCCTCCTGGACTCTGGAAACACCATATATTTT. This translates into CASSLALLDSGNTIYF.

V and J are TRBV19 and TRBJ2-1; 7 bases map to TRBD1. The germline gives CDR1 LNHDA, CDR2 SQIVND (reference sequence). The CDR3 covers 16 residues. The ends lost 5 bases at V and 9 bases at J; junction bases unmatched: 16. CDR3 bases: TGTGCCAGTAGTCCTCTTGAGACAGGGTATGTGGTTGAGCAGTTCTTC. Protein product: CASSPLETGYVVEQFF.

The chain links TRBV2 to TRBJ1-1; TRBD1 matches 7 bases. The V segment lost 6 bases and the J segment 4 bases; nucleotides outside the gene matches: 5. In germline, CDR1 is SNHLY, CDR2 FYNNEI. The CDR3 extends over 13 amino acids. This CDR3 is CASRDQGGTEAFF. Written as DNA, the CDR3 is TGTGCCAGCAGAGATCAGGGGGGCACTGAAGCTTTCTTT. Full variable domain (rest looked up from reference TRBV2 and TRBJ1-1): EPEVTQTPSHQVTQMGQEVILRCVPISNHLYFYWYRQILGQKVEFLVSFYNNEISEKSEIFDDQFSVERPDGSNFTLKIRSTKLEDSAMYFCASRDQGGTEAFFGQGTRLTVV.

On this clone itself: A junction end diverges from the germline sequence, so it may reflect a read error. The chain links TRBV5-1 to TRBJ1-1; 7 nucleotides match TRBD1. The CDR3 runs to 12 residues. Germline V gene lookup returns CDR1 SGHRS and CDR2 YFSETQ. The CDR3: CASWDRNNEAFF. Here the CDR3 DNA reads TGCGCCAGCTGGGACAGAAACAATGAAGCTTTCTTT.

The chain employs TRBV2 and TRBJ2-7; 11 bases are a match to TRBD1. The CDR3 length is 15 residues. The germline CDR1 and CDR2 sequences are SNHLY and FYNNEI. The J segment lost 2 bases and the V segment lost 6 bases, leaving 6 bases of the junction unmatched. CDR3 sequence (DNA): TGTGCCAGCAGGGGCCGGGACAGGGGGGCCTACGAGCAGTACTTC. Translation gives CASRGRDRGAYEQYF.

The chain employs TRBV5-1 and TRBJ1-5, with unresolved D. V was clipped by 1 base and J by 4 bases, with 6 bases between them. Germline values: CDR1 SGHRS, CDR2 YFSETQ. CDR3 length: 13 amino acids. CDR3: CASSLSGNQPQHF. CDR3 sequence (DNA): TGCGCCAGCAGCTTGTCGGGGAATCAGCCCCAGCATTTT.

As regards this clone: This sample includes further DNA sequences coding for the same CDR3. This sequence joins TRBV28 and TRBJ1-5; the D gene is possibly TRBD1 (5 bases). Trimming took off 4 bases at V and 2 bases at J, with 6 bases between the two ends. CDR1 and CDR2 (germline): MDHEN, SYDVKM. This CDR3 region has 13 residues. The CDR3 nucleotides are TGTGCCAGCAGTTGGGGGGGCAATCAGCCCCAGCATTTT. Translation gives CASSWGGNQPQHF.

This clone was counted between two and nine times. The J gene is TRBJ1-2, the V gene TRBV9; D is unclear. The ends were cut back, 4 bases at V and 4 bases at J, with 14 bases in the middle. CDR1 and CDR2 from the germline V gene are SGDLS and YYNGEE. CDR3 length equals 14 residues. DNA of the CDR3: TGTGCCAGCAGCTCCCCGGGCCAAGGCTATGGCTACACCTTC. Its protein product is CASSSPGQGYGYTF.

J is TRBJ1-2 and V is TRBV7-9; D not resolved. Looked up from germline, CDR1 is SEHNR and CDR2 is FQNEAQ (reference sequence). The CDR3 extends over 12 amino acids. Trimming pared 0 bases from V and 7 bases from J, leaving 6 bases between. The DNA for the CDR3 is TGTGCCAGCAGCTTAGCTGAGGCTGGCTACACCTTC. As protein: CASSLAEAGYTF.